These 28 T cell receptor beta chains originate from one sample sequenced in a study of cytomegalovirus exposure and HLA in healthy donors. Primers: 60 Vbeta forward and 13 Jbeta reverse. The assay was immunoSEQ multiplex PCR, and TCRdb's table has in-frame clones only and misses some. Its clone listing holds about 200,000 clones. Sample: PBMCs. The receptors here all came from a woman aged 30 to 39 in good health and CMV-seropositive.

The V gene is TRBV5-4, the J gene TRBJ2-1; a weak D match, TRBD2 (5 bases). Looked up from germline, CDR1 is SGHNT and CDR2 is YYREEE (reference sequence). V lost 0 bases to trimming and J lost 4 bases, with 11 bases between them. The CDR3 is made up of 15 amino acids. CDR3 sequence (DNA): TGTGCCAGCAGCTTGGGAGGGAGAGGTTACAATGAGCAGTTCTTC. This encodes CASSLGGRGYNEQFF. The entire variable domain, with the rest obtained from reference TRBV5-4 and TRBJ2-1, is as follows: ETGVTQSPTHLIKTRGQQVTLRCSSQSGHNTVSWYQQALGQGPQFIFQYYREEENGRGNFPPRFSGLQFPNYSSELNVNALELDDSALYLCASSLGGRGYNEQFFGPGTRLTVL.

The rearrangement joins TRBV29-1 to TRBJ2-3; 7 bases line up with TRBD2. The CDR3 sequence is 18 residues long. Germline CDR1 and CDR2: SQVTM and ANQGSEA. Losses at the gene ends were 6 bases for V and 2 bases for J; bases not matched to a gene: 20. CDR3 in DNA: TGCAGCGTAAGGGTTGGGCCCCGACTAGCCCTCCCCACAGATACGCAGTATTTT. Translated, it gives CSVRVGPRLALPTDTQYF.

The chain uses TRBV5-6 and TRBJ1-1, with 11 bases lining up with TRBD1. CDR3 length: 17 residues. V shed 5 bases and J 0 bases; nucleotides not matched to a gene: 9. Per germline, CDR1 SGHDT and CDR2 YYEEEE. The CDR3 DNA reads as TGTGCCAGCAGTATGGACAGGGGGCCCCTCATGAACACTGAAGCTTTCTTT. Its translation is CASSMDRGPLMNTEAFF.

V is TRBV7-6 and J is TRBJ2-1; 7 bases map to TRBD1. This CDR3 is built from 15 residues. Trimming took 5 bases from V and 3 from J; bases not matched to a gene: 7. CDR1 and CDR2 from the germline V gene are SGHVS and FNYEAQ. Here the CDR3 reads CASSPSGTVYNEQFF. CDR3 bases: TGTGCCAGCAGCCCGTCCGGGACAGTCTACAATGAGCAGTTCTTC. Together with reference TRBV7-6 and TRBJ2-1, the CDR3 gives the full variable domain: GAGVSQSPRYKVTKRGQDVALRCDPISGHVSLYWYRQALGQGPEFLTYFNYEAQQDKSGLPNDRFSAERPEGSISTLTIQRTEQRDSAMYRCASSPSGTVYNEQFFGPGTRLTVL.

J is TRBJ2-7 and V is TRBV10-2, with D possibly TRBD1 on 5 matching bases. The CDR3 totals 13 residues. Germline V gene sequence: CDR1 WSHSY, CDR2 SAAADI. Trimming shortened V by 8 bases and J by 6 bases, and 17 bases separated the two germline ends. As DNA, the CDR3 is TGCGCCAGCGGAGACAGTCTAGAGGTCGAGCAGTACTTC. Translating it yields CASGDSLEVEQYF.

This chain uses TRBV18 with TRBJ1-2, with 7 bases aligning to TRBD1. This CDR3 is 15 amino acids long. V lost 0 bases, J lost 4 bases, and 5 bases stayed unmatched. The V gene's germline CDR1 is KGHSH and CDR2 LQKENI. CDR3 protein: CASSPPADRLYGYTF. CDR3 nucleotide sequence: TGTGCCAGCTCACCACCAGCGGACAGGCTCTATGGCTACACCTTC.

The J gene is TRBJ2-5, the V gene TRBV6-1, with a possible D match to TRBD1 (6 bases). The CDR3 sequence is 13 residues long. Germline-derived CDR1 and CDR2 are MNHNS and SASEGT. V lost 2 bases and J lost 5, with 9 bases in between. This CDR3 is CASSEQGMETQYF. Here the CDR3 DNA reads TGTGCCAGCAGTGAACAGGGGATGGAGACCCAGTACTTC.

The rearrangement joins TRBV18 to TRBJ2-6, with D possibly matching TRBD2 (6 bases). This CDR3 has 16 residues. V lost 2 bases to trimming and J lost 3 bases, with 11 bases between them. The germline gives CDR1 KGHSH, CDR2 LQKENI. DNA for the CDR3: TGTGCCAGCTCACCAGTGGGAGGCGGTGGGGCCAACGTCCTGACTTTC. This codes for CASSPVGGGGANVLTF. The whole variable domain, remainder taken from reference TRBV18 and TRBJ2-6, is NAGVMQNPRHLVRRRGQEARLRCSPMKGHSHVYWYRQLPEEGLKFMVYLQKENIIDESGMPKERFSAEFPKEGPSILRIQQVVRGDSAAYFCASSPVGGGGANVLTFGAGSRLTVL.

The gene calls are TRBV7-9 and TRBJ2-2, with 12 bases lining up with TRBD1. This CDR3 spans 15 amino acids. The V gene end was trimmed by 9 bases and the J gene end by 1 base; junction bases not matched to a gene: 3. From germline, CDR1 is SEHNR and CDR2 FQNEAQ (reference sequence). The CDR3, as DNA: TGTGCCAGGGGACAGGGGGCGCTGAACACCGGGGAGCTGTTTTTT. Encoded protein: CARGQGALNTGELFF.

The chain recombines TRBV4-3 with TRBJ2-1, with D uncertain. Germline lookup yields CDR1 LGHNA and CDR2 YSLEER. The CDR3 has 15 residues. Trimming pared 3 bases from V and 9 bases from J, leaving 18 bases between. The CDR3: CASSQAATAVGEQFF. CDR3 coding DNA: TGCGCCAGCAGCCAGGCCGCCACGGCGGTAGGTGAGCAGTTCTTC.

The V and J genes are TRBV12-5 and TRBJ1-1; the match to TRBD1 covers 7 bases. The junction had 8 bases not matched to a gene; V was cut back by 6 bases and J by 1 base. CDR3 size: 15 residues. CDR1 is LGHNT and CDR2 is FRNRAP in the germline V gene. The chain's CDR3 is CASGTMDRRNTEAFF. For the CDR3, the DNA is TGTGCTAGTGGCACGATGGACAGGAGGAACACTGAAGCTTTCTTT.

CDR3 residues: CASSEDAGSYEQYF. In DNA form, the CDR3 reads TGTGCCAGCAGTGAAGACGCCGGTTCCTACGAGCAGTACTTC. The chain recombines TRBV6-1 with TRBJ2-7; D remains unclear. V gave up 1 base and J gave up 1 base, with 8 bases separating them. Germline V gene sequence: CDR1 MNHNS, CDR2 SASEGT. The CDR3 spans 14 residues.

The chain couples TRBV29-1 to TRBJ2-7; a weak D match, TRBD1 (6 bases). The germline V gene has CDR1 SQVTM and CDR2 ANQGSEA. The V end lost 6 bases, the J end lost 3 bases, and 15 bases lay between the germline ends. CDR3 length: 13 amino acids. Here the CDR3 DNA reads TGCAGCGTGGATGGGGGCAGGGACTACGAGCAGTACTTC. Amino acids: CSVDGGRDYEQYF.

This chain connects TRBV9 to TRBJ1-2, with 7 bases lining up with TRBD1. Germline CDR1 and CDR2: SGDLS and YYNGEE. Germline trimming cut 3 bases from V and 7 bases from J; bases unmatched to any gene: 9. The CDR3 spans 14 residues. Written as DNA, the CDR3 is TGTGCCAGCAGCGCCCCGGGGACAGAGGGTGGCTACACCTTC. Translating gives CASSAPGTEGGYTF.

The gene calls are TRBV6-1 and TRBJ2-7, with TRBD1 matching 8 bases. The CDR3 runs 15 residues. Germline V gives CDR1 MNHNS, CDR2 SASEGT. V was pared by 7 bases and J by 4 bases, with 12 bases of the junction left unmatched. The CDR3: CASTTPGQGSYEQYF. The CDR3 DNA sequence: TGTGCCAGCACCACCCCCGGACAGGGTTCTTACGAGCAGTACTTC.

This chain joins TRBV7-2 and TRBJ2-7, with TRBD2 matching over 8 bases. CDR1 and CDR2 from the germline V gene are SGHTA and FQGNSA. The V and J ends lost 3 bases and 1 base, in that order; junction bases with no gene match: 8. This CDR3 has 16 residues. CDR3 sequence reads: CASSLYPPGGSYEQYF. CDR3 bases: TGTGCCAGCAGCTTGTATCCGCCGGGGGGGTCCTACGAGCAGTACTTC.

The V call is TRBV28, the J call TRBJ1-5; D call uncertain. Germline CDR1 reads MDHEN; CDR2 reads SYDVKM. This CDR3 has 15 residues. With 6 bases removed from V and 2 bases from J, the gap between germline ends came to 14 bases. CDR3 nucleotides: TGTGCCAGCAGAACAGCCTCAGCGGGCAATCAGCCCCAGCATTTT. It encodes CASRTASAGNQPQHF. Supplemented by reference TRBV28 and TRBJ1-5, the full variable domain reads DVKVTQSSRYLVKRTGEKVFLECVQDMDHENMFWYRQDPGLGLRLIYFSYDVKMKEKGDIPEGYSVSREKKERFSLILESASTNQTSMYLCASRTASAGNQPQHFGDGTRLSIL.

The chain links TRBV10-3 to TRBJ2-5; TRBD2 agrees at 11 bases. The CDR3 has 14 residues. V lost 5 bases, J lost 3 bases, and 2 bases stayed unmatched. CDR1 and CDR2 (germline): ENHRY, SYGVKD. The CDR3 nucleotides read TGTGCCATCAGTTATAGCGGGGGGGAAGAGACCCAGTACTTC. Amino acid sequence: CAISYSGGEETQYF.

The CDR3 reads CASSQDGDIGFTEAFF. CDR3 nucleotides: TGCGCCAGCAGCCAAGATGGGGACATCGGATTCACTGAAGCTTTCTTT. The chain carries TRBV4-1 and TRBJ1-1; possible D gene TRBD1, 6 bases. Germline V CDR1 and CDR2: MGHRA, YSYEKL. Trimming left V 0 bases short and J 4 bases short, with 15 bases between. The CDR3 has 16 residues.

The chain uses TRBV6-1 and TRBJ2-5; weak D call: TRBD1 (6 bases). The V gene lost 6 bases and the J gene lost 5 bases, with 19 bases spanning the gap. The CDR3 runs 15 residues. Germline CDR1 is MNHNS and CDR2 is SASEGT. CDR3 sequence (DNA): TGTGCCAGCAGCGCCCCAGGGACACCTAAGGAGACCCAGTACTTC. As protein: CASSAPGTPKETQYF.

V is TRBV29-1 and J is TRBJ2-7, with TRBD2 as a possible D gene (6 bases). The V gene lost 3 bases and the J gene lost 0 bases, with 9 bases spanning the gap. CDR1 is SQVTM and CDR2 is ANQGSEA in the germline V gene. The CDR3 runs to 13 residues. The DNA of the CDR3 is TGCAGCGTTGATGGGGGGAGCTCCTACGAGCAGTACTTC. This translates into CSVDGGSSYEQYF.

The chain combines TRBV5-1 with TRBJ1-1, with D perhaps matching TRBD1 (6 bases). The V and J ends lost 6 bases and 0 bases respectively, with 12 bases between them. The length of the CDR3 is 14 residues. Germline V gives CDR1 SGHRS, CDR2 YFSETQ. CDR3 residues: CASTDQGLNTEAFF. CDR3 nucleotides: TGCGCCAGCACCGATCAGGGGTTGAACACTGAAGCTTTCTTT.

This chain joins TRBV5-6 and TRBJ2-5, with 8 bases matching TRBD1. The CDR3 covers 15 residues. Germline V gives CDR1 SGHDT, CDR2 YYEEEE. The junction had 8 bases not matched to a gene; V was cut back by 2 bases and J by 5 bases. CDR3 amino acids: CASSLRTGWLETQYF. The CDR3 DNA reads as TGTGCCAGCAGCTTACGGACAGGGTGGTTGGAGACCCAGTACTTC.

The chain combines TRBV7-9 with TRBJ1-1; weak D call: TRBD1 (5 bases). The V gene's germline CDR1 is SEHNR and CDR2 FQNEAQ (reference sequence). V lost 0 bases and J 0 bases, leaving 8 bases between the germline ends. The CDR3 loop spans 15 amino acids. CDR3 in DNA: TGTGCCAGCAGCTTAGCGCTGGGGCTGAACACTGAAGCTTTCTTT. Its protein product is CASSLALGLNTEAFF.

The chain has TRBV10-1 and TRBJ2-2; TRBD2 matches at 7 bases. Per germline, CDR1 WNHNN and CDR2 SYGVQD (reference sequence). The trim removed 3 bases at V and 5 bases at J, leaving 6 bases unmatched. The CDR3 length is 15 residues. The CDR3 loop is CASSEGLAETGELFF. DNA for the CDR3: TGCGCCAGCAGTGAAGGGCTAGCGGAGACCGGGGAGCTGTTTTTT.

The J gene is TRBJ1-2, the V gene TRBV9; D is unresolved. The germline V gene has CDR1 SGDLS and CDR2 YYNGEE. The V end was cut by 1 base, the J end by 7 bases, with 8 bases between. The CDR3 contains 12 residues. CDR3 loop: CASSVLAAGYTF. As DNA, the CDR3 is TGTGCCAGCAGCGTATTAGCGGCTGGCTACACCTTC. Supplemented by reference TRBV9 and TRBJ1-2, the full variable domain reads DSGVTQTPKHLITATGQRVTLRCSPRSGDLSVYWYQQSLDQGLQFLIQYYNGEERAKGNILERFSAQQFPDLHSELNLSSLELGDSALYFCASSVLAAGYTFGSGTRLTVV.

This chain connects TRBV5-1 to TRBJ2-2; unclear D gene. The CDR3 sequence is 15 residues long. The V gene lost 3 bases and the J gene lost 2 bases, with 11 bases spanning the gap. Per germline, CDR1 SGHRS and CDR2 YFSETQ. CDR3: CASSSPLFNTGELFF. The CDR3 DNA follows: TGCGCCAGCAGCTCTCCGTTGTTCAACACCGGGGAGCTGTTTTTT.

The chain joins TRBV27 to TRBJ2-5; 10 positions match TRBD1. The closer fit of TRBJ2-7 to the DNA end suggests the J call may be wrong. The CDR3 length is 14 residues. From germline, CDR1 is MNHEY and CDR2 SMNVEV (reference sequence). Here the CDR3 reads CASSLKGTGDEQYF. In DNA form, the CDR3 reads TGTGCCAGCAGTCTTAAAGGGACAGGGGACGAGCAGTACTTC.